This TCR beta chain was profiled in a study of T cell repertoires in cytomegalovirus infection. Study-wide background: Both a matching HLA type and CMV infection were indicated by public TCR beta signatures.

TCRdb reprocessed the reads with MiXCR, giving one entry per CDR3 protein. The sample lists 290,000 or so distinct CDR3 sequences; roughly a quarter were seen once. This clonotype turned up a few times. Its specificity is unknown. Study-level points and caveats: The study identified carriers of CMV plus the relevant HLA from cumulative public TCR beta family frequency.

The TCR originated in a human donor in good health (CMV status not recorded). Some clones in this sample may be carry-over from other donors' samples. What was sequenced was PBMCs.

CDR3 amino acids: CASSEGGAYNEQFF. In nucleotides, the CDR3 is TGCGCCAGCAGTGAGGGGGGGGCCTACAATGAGCAGTTCTTC. This chain connects TRBV10-1 to TRBJ2-1; 7 bases align to TRBD2. The CDR3 spans 14 residues. Germline loops: CDR1 WNHNN, CDR2 SYGVQD (reference sequence). V was pared by 2 bases and J by 2 bases, with 0 bases of the junction left unmatched.